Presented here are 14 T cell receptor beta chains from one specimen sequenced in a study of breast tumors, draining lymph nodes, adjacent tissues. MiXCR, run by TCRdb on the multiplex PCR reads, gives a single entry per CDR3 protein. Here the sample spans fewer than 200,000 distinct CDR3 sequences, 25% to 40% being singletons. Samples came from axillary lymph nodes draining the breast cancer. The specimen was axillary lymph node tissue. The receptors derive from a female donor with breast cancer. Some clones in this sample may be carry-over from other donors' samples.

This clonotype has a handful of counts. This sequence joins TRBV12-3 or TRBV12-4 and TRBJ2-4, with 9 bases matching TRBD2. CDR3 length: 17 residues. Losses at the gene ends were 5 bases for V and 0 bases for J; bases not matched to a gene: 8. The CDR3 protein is CASSLGASGVAKNIQYF. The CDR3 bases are TGTGCCAGCAGTCTCGGGGCTAGCGGGGTAGCCAAAAACATTCAGTACTTC.

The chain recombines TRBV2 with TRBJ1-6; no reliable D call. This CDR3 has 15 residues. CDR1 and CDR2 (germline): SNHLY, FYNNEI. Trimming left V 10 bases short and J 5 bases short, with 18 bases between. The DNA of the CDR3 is TGTGCCACAACGCGAACCGCACAAAATAATTCACCCCTCCACTTT. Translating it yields CATTRTAQNNSPLHF. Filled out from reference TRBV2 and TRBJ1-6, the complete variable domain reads EPEVTQTPSHQVTQMGQEVILRCVPISNHLYFYWYRQILGQKVEFLVSFYNNEISEKSEIFDDQFSVERPDGSNFTLKIRSTKLEDSAMYFCATTRTAQNNSPLHFGNGTRLTVT.

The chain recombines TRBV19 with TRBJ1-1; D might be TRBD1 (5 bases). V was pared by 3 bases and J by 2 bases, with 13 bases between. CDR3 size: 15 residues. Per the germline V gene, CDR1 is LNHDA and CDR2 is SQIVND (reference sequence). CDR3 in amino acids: CASSIGSQGNTEAFF. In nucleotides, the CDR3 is TGTGCCAGTAGTATCGGATCCCAGGGTAACACTGAAGCTTTCTTT.

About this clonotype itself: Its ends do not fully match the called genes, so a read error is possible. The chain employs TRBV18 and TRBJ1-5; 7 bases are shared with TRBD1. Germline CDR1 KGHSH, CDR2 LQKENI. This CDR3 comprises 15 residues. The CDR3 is CASSPGQLSNRPQHF. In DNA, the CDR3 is TGTGCCAGCTCACCGGGACAGCTTAGCAATCGGCCCCAGCATTTT.

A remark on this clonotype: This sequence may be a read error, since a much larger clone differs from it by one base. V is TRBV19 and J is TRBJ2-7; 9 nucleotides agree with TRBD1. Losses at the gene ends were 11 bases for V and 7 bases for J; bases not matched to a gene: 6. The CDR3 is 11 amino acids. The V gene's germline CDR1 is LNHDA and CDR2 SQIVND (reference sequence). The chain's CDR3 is CARGTGREQYF. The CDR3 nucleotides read TGTGCCCGCGGGACAGGGCGAGAGCAGTACTTC.

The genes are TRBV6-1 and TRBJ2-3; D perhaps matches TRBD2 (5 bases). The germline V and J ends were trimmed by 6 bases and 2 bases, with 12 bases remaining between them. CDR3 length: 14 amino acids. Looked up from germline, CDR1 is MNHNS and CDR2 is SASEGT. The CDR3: CASRDRTLTDTQYF. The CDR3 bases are TGTGCCAGCAGAGATCGGACTCTCACAGATACGCAGTATTTT.

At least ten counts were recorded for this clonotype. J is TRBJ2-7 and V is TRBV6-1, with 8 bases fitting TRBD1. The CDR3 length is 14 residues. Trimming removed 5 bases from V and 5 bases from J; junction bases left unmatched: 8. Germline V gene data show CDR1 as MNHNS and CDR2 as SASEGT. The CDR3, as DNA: TGTGCCAGCAGTTTGGACAGGGTAGGCAACGAGCAGTACTTC. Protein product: CASSLDRVGNEQYF.

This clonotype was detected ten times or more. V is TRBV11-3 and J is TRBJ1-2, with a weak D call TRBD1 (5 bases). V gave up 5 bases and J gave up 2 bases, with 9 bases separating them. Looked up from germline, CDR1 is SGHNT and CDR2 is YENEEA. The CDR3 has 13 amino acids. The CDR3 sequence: CASSPQENYGYTF. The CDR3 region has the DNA TGTGCCAGCAGCCCACAGGAGAACTATGGCTACACCTTC.

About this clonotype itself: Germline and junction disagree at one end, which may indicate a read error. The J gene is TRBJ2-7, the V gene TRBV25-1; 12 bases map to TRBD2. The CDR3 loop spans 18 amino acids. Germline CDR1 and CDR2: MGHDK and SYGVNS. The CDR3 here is CAGSARPASGRAGYEQYF. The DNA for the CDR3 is TGTGCCGGCAGTGCTAGACCCGCTAGCGGGAGGGCGGGATACGAGCAGTACTTC.

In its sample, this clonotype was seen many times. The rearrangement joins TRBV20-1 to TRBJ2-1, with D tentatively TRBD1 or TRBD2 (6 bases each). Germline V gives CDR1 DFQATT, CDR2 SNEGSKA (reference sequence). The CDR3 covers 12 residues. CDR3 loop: CSSPGAGAEQFF. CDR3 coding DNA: TGCAGCTCCCCGGGGGCAGGGGCTGAGCAGTTCTTC.

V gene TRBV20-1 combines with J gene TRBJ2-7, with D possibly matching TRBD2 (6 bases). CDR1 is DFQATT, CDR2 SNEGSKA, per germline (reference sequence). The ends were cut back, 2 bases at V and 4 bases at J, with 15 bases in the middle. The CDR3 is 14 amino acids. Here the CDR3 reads CSARRAGTGYEQYF. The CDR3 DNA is TGCAGTGCTAGACGGGCGGGAACGGGTTACGAGCAGTACTTC.

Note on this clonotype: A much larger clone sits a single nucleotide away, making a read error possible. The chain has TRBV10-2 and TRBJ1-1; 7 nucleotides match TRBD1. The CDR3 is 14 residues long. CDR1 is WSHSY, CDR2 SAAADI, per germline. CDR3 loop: CASSDPGGGSEASF. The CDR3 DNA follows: TGCGCCAGCAGTGACCCGGGAGGGGGCAGTGAAGCTTCCTTT.

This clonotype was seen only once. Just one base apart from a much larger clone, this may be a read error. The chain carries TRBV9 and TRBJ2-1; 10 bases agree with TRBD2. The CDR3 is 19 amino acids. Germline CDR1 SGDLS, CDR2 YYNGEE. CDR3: CATSAKPTIAGGYFGEQFF. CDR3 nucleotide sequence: TGTGCCACCAGCGCGAAGCCCACGATAGCGGGAGGTTATTTTGGTGAGCAGTTCTTC.

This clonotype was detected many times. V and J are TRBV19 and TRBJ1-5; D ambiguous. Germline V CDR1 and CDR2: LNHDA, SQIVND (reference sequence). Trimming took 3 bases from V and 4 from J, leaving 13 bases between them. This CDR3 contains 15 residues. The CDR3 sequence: CASSITSHRNQPQHF. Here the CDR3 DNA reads TGTGCCAGTAGTATTACATCCCATCGGAATCAGCCCCAGCATTTT. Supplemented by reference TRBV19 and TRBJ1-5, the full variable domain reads DGGITQSPKYLFRKEGQNVTLSCEQNLNHDAMYWYRQDPGQGLRLIYYSQIVNDFQKGDIAEGYSVSREKKESFPLTVTSAQKNPTAFYLCASSITSHRNQPQHFGDGTRLSIL.